The rows below give T cell receptor beta chains drawn from one sample of a study of shared clonotypes between healthy human individuals. The assay was immunoSEQ multiplex PCR, and TCRdb's table has in-frame clones only and misses some. The sample lists over 1.4 million clones, roughly 96% occurring once. Sequencing was performed on naive CD4+ T cells sorted from blood. Source of these receptors: a man under 40 in good health. CDR3s include the opening cysteine and the closing phenylalanine or tryptophan. The D gene is left open where the match is weak.

>TRBJ2-2|TRBV19|TRBD1
CASSIAGGAVGELFF
>TRBJ1-5|TRBV19|TRBD1
CASNLQGASNQPQHF
>TRBJ2-7|TRBV28|.
CASGQGIPYEQYF
>TRBJ2-1|TRBV7-2|.
CASSLDRVINEQFF
>TRBJ2-1|TRBV28|TRBD2
CASSLYSGIYNEQFF
>TRBJ1-2|TRBV7-2|.
CASSLGLGDSYGYTF
>TRBJ2-1|TRBV6-6|TRBD1
CASSGGQAKQFF
>TRBJ2-1|TRBV7-2|.
CASSDMLASSYNEQFF
>TRBJ1-5|TRBV28|.
CASSRPWGGDQPQHF
>TRBJ2-7|TRBV10-1|.
CASSERIAESYEQYF
>TRBJ2-1|TRBV7-8|TRBD2
CASSRSGGNGNEQFF
>TRBJ1-5|TRBV7-9|.
CASSKVGGHNQPQHF
>TRBJ2-7|TRBV7-9|.
CASSARSGVEQYF
>TRBJ2-1|TRBV27|TRBD1
CASMLDRAYNEQFF
>TRBJ2-3|TRBV5-1|TRBD2
CASSMTSFGTQYF
>TRBJ2-5|TRBV7-2|.
CASSSIWGGAETQYF
>TRBJ2-7|TRBV28|.
CASQPTDILYVQYF
>TRBJ2-7|TRBV6-1|TRBD1
CASSGAPGTGGWEQYF
>TRBJ1-1|TRBV11-3|.
CASSLGSREAFF
>TRBJ2-6|TRBV18|TRBD2
CASSPRTSGSSGANVLTF
>TRBJ2-1|TRBV2|.
CASSEYGNGYNEQFF
>TRBJ1-3|TRBV27|.
CASSPWGLAGNTIYF
>TRBJ2-6|TRBV27|.
CASSQTPGPNSGANVLTF
>TRBJ2-7|TRBV29-1|.
CSGARNYEQYF
>TRBJ2-7|TRBV6-6|TRBD1
CASRFMRTGLGEQYF
>TRBJ2-1|TRBV7-9|.
CASSLRGLIAGNEQFF